The 20 T cell receptor beta chains below come from one sample, sequenced in a study of cytomegalovirus exposure and HLA in healthy donors. The PCR used 60 Vbeta and 13 Jbeta primers. Here immunoSEQ multiplex PCR was the method, and the copy in TCRdb shows in-frame clones only, minus some. The sample yields 98,000 or so clones, more than 75% seen once. Sequencing was done on a sample of PBMCs. These receptor sequences come from a woman younger than 35 in good health and CMV-seropositive.

The V and J genes are TRBV10-2 and TRBJ1-1; weak D call: TRBD1 (6 bases). The CDR3 runs 14 residues. V was pared by 8 bases and J by 4 bases, with 17 bases between. CDR1 and CDR2 from the germline V gene are WSHSY and SAAADI. The chain's CDR3 is CASGGGGEPTEAFF. CDR3 in DNA: TGCGCCAGCGGAGGGGGAGGGGAACCCACTGAAGCTTTCTTT.

J is TRBJ2-1 and V is TRBV2, with D possibly matching TRBD2 (6 bases). The CDR3 has 17 amino acids. Trimming took off 4 bases at V and 4 bases at J, with 20 bases between the two ends. Germline values: CDR1 SNHLY, CDR2 FYNNEI. The CDR3 loop is CASSALPTRGFYNEQFF. The CDR3 DNA reads TGTGCCAGCAGTGCGCTCCCTACACGGGGGTTTTACAATGAGCAGTTCTTC.

This clone has a handful of counts. The chain links TRBV5-5 to TRBJ1-1, with TRBD1 as a possible D gene (5 bases). The CDR3 totals 15 residues. Between the trimmed V and J ends, which lost 0 bases and 5 bases, there was a span of 14 bases. CDR1 is SGHKS, CDR2 YYEKEE, per germline (reference sequence). CDR3 in amino acids: CASSLAPGTLTEAFF. The CDR3 nucleotides read TGTGCCAGCAGCTTGGCTCCCGGGACTTTGACTGAAGCTTTCTTT. Based on the CDR3 plus reference TRBV5-5 and TRBJ1-1, the full variable domain is DAGVTQSPTHLIKTRGQQVTLRCSPISGHKSVSWYQQVLGQGPQFIFQYYEKEERGRGNFPDRFSARQFPNYSSELNVNALLLGDSALYLCASSLAPGTLTEAFFGQGTRLTVV.

J is TRBJ2-1 and V is TRBV14; 10 bases agree with TRBD2. J lost 6 bases, V lost 4 bases, and 9 bases had no gene match. The CDR3 is made up of 16 amino acids. Germline V gene data show CDR1 as SGHDN and CDR2 as FVKESK. CDR3 sequence (DNA): TGTGCCAGCAGCCCTACTAGCGGGACGTGGGGCAATGAGCAGTTCTTC. Translation: CASSPTSGTWGNEQFF.

This CDR3 is CAISLTGEANEKLFF. In nucleotides, the CDR3 is TGTGCCATCAGCCTGACAGGCGAAGCTAATGAAAAACTGTTTTTT. This chain uses TRBV10-3 with TRBJ1-4, with a possible D match to TRBD1 (6 bases). From germline, CDR1 is ENHRY and CDR2 SYGVKD. The CDR3 length is 15 residues. The germline V and J ends were trimmed by 6 bases and 3 bases, with 14 bases remaining between them.

The CDR3 protein is CASSLRTYNEQFF. CDR3 nucleotides: TGTGCCAGCAGCTTAAGGACTTACAATGAGCAGTTCTTC. The chain joins TRBV7-9 to TRBJ2-1, with a possible D match to TRBD2 (5 bases). In germline, CDR1 is SEHNR, CDR2 FQNEAQ (reference sequence). The V end was cut by 2 bases, the J end by 4 bases, with 6 bases between. The CDR3 extends over 13 amino acids.

This chain connects TRBV5-1 to TRBJ2-1, with TRBD2 identical over 7 bases. CDR1 is SGHRS and CDR2 is YFSETQ in the germline V gene. V lost 5 bases, J lost 0 bases, and 5 bases stayed unmatched. The CDR3 has 15 amino acids. CDR3 nucleotide sequence: TGCGCCAGCAGTGGGGGGGGAGGCTCCTACAATGAGCAGTTCTTC. Its protein is CASSGGGGSYNEQFF.

J is TRBJ2-7 and V is TRBV25-1; TRBD1 aligns across 8 bases. This CDR3 region has 15 residues. The V and J ends lost 4 bases and 2 bases, in that order; junction bases with no gene match: 7. Germline values: CDR1 MGHDK, CDR2 SYGVNS. CDR3 in DNA: TGTGCCAGCAGTGGACGACAGGGGACGACCTACGAGCAGTACTTC. Its translation is CASSGRQGTTYEQYF.

This chain connects TRBV2 to TRBJ1-6; 7 bases agree with TRBD1. This CDR3 contains 15 residues. CDR1 is SNHLY and CDR2 is FYNNEI in the germline V gene. V shed 8 bases and J 9 bases; nucleotides not matched to a gene: 13. The CDR3 here is CASGQGVGEGSPLHF. The CDR3, as DNA: TGTGCCAGCGGGCAGGGGGTGGGAGAAGGTTCACCCCTCCACTTT.

The rearrangement uses TRBV2 and TRBJ2-1; tentative D call: TRBD2 (6 bases). CDR3 size: 16 residues. In germline, CDR1 is SNHLY, CDR2 FYNNEI. Trimming pared 0 bases from V and 6 bases from J, leaving 15 bases between. In nucleotides, the CDR3 is TGTGCCAGCAGTGAAGCGCCCGGGACTCTGAGCAATGAGCAGTTCTTC. This codes for CASSEAPGTLSNEQFF.

The chain uses TRBV6-1 and TRBJ2-7; D is unresolved. The CDR3 totals 11 residues. Germline V lookup: CDR1 MNHNS, CDR2 SASEGT. Trimming took off 8 bases at V and 2 bases at J, with 7 bases between the two ends. CDR3 protein: CASLQTYEQYF. In nucleotides, the CDR3 is TGTGCCAGCCTGCAGACCTACGAGCAGTACTTC.

The chain links TRBV30 to TRBJ2-5, with 8 bases matching TRBD2. J was trimmed by 5 bases and V by 0 bases; bases with no gene match: 17. Germline V gene lookup returns CDR1 GTSNPN and CDR2 SVGIG (reference sequence). This CDR3 comprises 18 residues. CDR3: CAWSVPSGASGYSETQYF. The CDR3 coding sequence is TGTGCCTGGAGTGTACCGTCCGGGGCTAGCGGGTACTCGGAGACCCAGTACTTC.

The J gene is TRBJ1-2, the V gene TRBV21-1; whether TRBD1, the table's D call, matches the DNA was not checked. TRBV21-1 is a recognized pseudogene. This CDR3 spans 18 amino acids. The CDR3 DNA sequence: TGTGCCAGCAGCAAATGCCCCCAGGGGTGGAAACTTAACTATGGCTACACCTTC. It codes for CASSKCPQGWKLNYGYTF.

The chain combines TRBV29-1 with TRBJ2-2; possibly TRBD1 for D (5 bases). Trimming pared 7 bases from V and 1 base from J, leaving 7 bases between. Germline CDR1 reads SQVTM; CDR2 reads ANQGSEA. The length of the CDR3 is 12 residues. The CDR3 is CSGGQNTGELFF. Written as DNA, the CDR3 is TGCAGCGGCGGACAGAACACCGGGGAGCTGTTTTTT.

A single count supports this clone. J is TRBJ2-2 and V is TRBV27; D is ambiguous. Germline-derived CDR1 and CDR2 are MNHEY and SMNVEV (reference sequence). The CDR3 consists of 13 residues. V dropped 5 bases and J dropped 6 bases, with 10 bases sitting between them. CDR3: CASSITVAGELFF. In DNA form, the CDR3 reads TGTGCCAGCAGTATCACAGTGGCCGGGGAGCTGTTTTTT.

This clone was recorded once. V usage is TRBV10-3 and J usage is TRBJ1-1; a possible D gene is TRBD1 (5 bases). V gave up 2 bases and J gave up 1 base, with 14 bases separating them. Germline lookup yields CDR1 ENHRY and CDR2 SYGVKD. The CDR3 has 16 amino acids. CDR3 sequence: CAISERKTEKNTEAFF. DNA of the CDR3: TGTGCCATCAGTGAGAGAAAGACAGAGAAGAACACTGAAGCTTTCTTT.

The chain couples TRBV7-8 to TRBJ1-5; a possible D gene is TRBD1 (5 bases). CDR1 is SGHVS, CDR2 FQNEAQ, per germline. This CDR3 spans 16 amino acids. Trimming removed 5 bases from V and 6 bases from J, with 20 bases in between. CDR3 coding DNA: TGTGCCAGCAGCACTAGCCCCCCCGGGACGGGTCAGCCCCAGCATTTT. Protein sequence: CASSTSPPGTGQPQHF.

In the case of this clone: The junction and the germline gene differ at one end; a read error may be behind it. The chain recombines TRBV7-9 with TRBJ2-1, with 11 bases identical to TRBD2. CDR1 SEHNR and CDR2 FQNEAQ come from the germline V gene (reference sequence). The CDR3 contains 15 residues. CDR3 sequence (DNA): TGTGCCAGCAGCGTAGCGGGAGGGGTGTACAATGAGCAGTTCTTC. It specifies CASSVAGGVYNEQFF.

V and J are TRBV2 and TRBJ2-2, with D unresolved. Per the germline V gene, CDR1 is SNHLY and CDR2 is FYNNEI. Trimming took 6 bases from V and 6 from J, leaving 11 bases between them. This CDR3 comprises 13 residues. The CDR3 loop is CASRQTEAGELFF. The CDR3 DNA is TGTGCCAGCAGGCAGACCGAGGCCGGGGAGCTGTTTTTT.

This chain's CDR3 is CASRILTSPHEQYF. The CDR3 coding sequence is TGTGCCAGCAGGATCCTGACTAGCCCCCACGAGCAGTACTTC. The chain employs TRBV27 and TRBJ2-7; 7 bases are a match to TRBD2. CDR1 is MNHEY and CDR2 is SMNVEV in the germline V gene (reference sequence). V was clipped by 6 bases and J by 5 bases; unmatched bases: 10. This CDR3 comprises 14 residues.